These 5 T cell receptor beta chains share one sample of origin, sequenced in a study of T-cell reconstitution after alpha-beta-depleted transplantation in children. Unique molecular identifiers tagged the TCRbeta library. TCRdb recomputed calls from the PCR reads with MiXCR, one row per CDR3 protein. The sample lists around 600,000 distinct CDR3 sequences; about 15% were seen once. This sample comprised PBMCs from the stem cell graft donor, obtained from the stem cell graft. These receptors all come from a human donor who donated a stem cell graft to a child with acute myeloid leukemia.

The V gene is TRBV12-3 or TRBV12-4, the J gene TRBJ2-1; 11 positions agree with TRBD2. The CDR3 consists of 15 residues. V lost 6 bases, J lost 9 bases, and 10 bases stayed unmatched. The CDR3 coding sequence is TGTGCCAGCAGGCACCTAGCGGGGGGACGAGTTGAGCAGTTCTTC. Its protein is CASRHLAGGRVEQFF.

The V call is TRBV7-9, the J call TRBJ1-1; possibly TRBD1 for D (5 bases). V was shortened by 3 bases and J by 4 bases, with 12 bases between the two germline ends. The CDR3 covers 14 residues. CDR1 is SEHNR and CDR2 is FQNEAQ in the germline V gene (reference sequence). CDR3 nucleotide sequence: TGTGCCAGCAGCTTTTCGACGGGGACCACTGAAGCTTTCTTT. Translated: CASSFSTGTTEAFF.

V is TRBV11-2 and J is TRBJ1-2; 9 bases map to TRBD1. Germline V gene data show CDR1 as SGHAT and CDR2 as FQNNGV. With 0 bases clipped from V and 8 bases from J, the junction kept 7 bases outside the gene matches. The CDR3 has 15 amino acids. CDR3: CASSLERTGGAGYTF. The CDR3, as DNA: TGTGCCAGCAGCTTAGAGAGAACAGGGGGCGCAGGCTACACCTTC.

The gene calls are TRBV12-3 or TRBV12-4 and TRBJ2-3; TRBD2 agrees at 9 bases. The V and J ends lost 5 bases and 2 bases, in that order; junction bases with no gene match: 5. The CDR3 contains 15 residues. The CDR3 loop is CASSSGGLTTDTQYF. CDR3 DNA sequence: TGTGCCAGCAGTAGCGGGGGGCTTACCACAGATACGCAGTATTTT.

This clonotype was recorded many times. The chain uses TRBV20-1 and TRBJ2-3; the D gene is possibly TRBD2 (6 bases). From germline, CDR1 is DFQATT and CDR2 SNEGSKA (reference sequence). This CDR3 spans 14 amino acids. V lost 5 bases and J 2 bases, leaving 14 bases between the germline ends. CDR3 in amino acids: CSAVRDFPTDTQYF. The CDR3 nucleotides are TGCAGTGCTGTCCGGGACTTCCCCACAGATACGCAGTATTTT.